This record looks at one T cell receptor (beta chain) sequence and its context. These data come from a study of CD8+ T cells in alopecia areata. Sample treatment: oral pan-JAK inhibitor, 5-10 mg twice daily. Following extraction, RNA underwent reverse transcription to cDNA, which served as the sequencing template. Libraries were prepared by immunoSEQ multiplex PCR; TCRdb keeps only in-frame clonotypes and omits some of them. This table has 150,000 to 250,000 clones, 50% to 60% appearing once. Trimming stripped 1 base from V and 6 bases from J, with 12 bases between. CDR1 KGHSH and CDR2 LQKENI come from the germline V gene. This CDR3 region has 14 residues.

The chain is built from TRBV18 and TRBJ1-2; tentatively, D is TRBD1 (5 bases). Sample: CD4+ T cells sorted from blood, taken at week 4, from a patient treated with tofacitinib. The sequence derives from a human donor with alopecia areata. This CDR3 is CASSPLIDSNGYTF. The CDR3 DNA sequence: TGTGCCAGCTCACCACTTATCGACAGTAATGGCTACACCTTC.